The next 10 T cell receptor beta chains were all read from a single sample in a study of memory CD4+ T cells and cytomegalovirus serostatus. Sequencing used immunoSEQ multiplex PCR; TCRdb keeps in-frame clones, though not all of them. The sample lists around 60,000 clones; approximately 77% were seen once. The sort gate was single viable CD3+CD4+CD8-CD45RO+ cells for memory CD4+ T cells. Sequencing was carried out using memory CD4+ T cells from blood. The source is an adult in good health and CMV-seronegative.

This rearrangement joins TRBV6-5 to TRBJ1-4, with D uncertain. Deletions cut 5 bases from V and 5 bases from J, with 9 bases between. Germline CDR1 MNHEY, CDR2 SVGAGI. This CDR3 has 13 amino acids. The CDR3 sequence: CASSPQRNEKLFF. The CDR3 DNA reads TGTGCCAGCAGTCCACAGCGAAATGAAAAACTGTTTTTT.

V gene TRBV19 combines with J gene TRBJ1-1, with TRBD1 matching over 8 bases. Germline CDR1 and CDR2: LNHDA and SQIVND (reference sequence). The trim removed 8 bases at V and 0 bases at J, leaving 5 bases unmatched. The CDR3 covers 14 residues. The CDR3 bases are TGTGCCAGTGCCCGGACAGGGATGAACACTGAAGCTTTCTTT. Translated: CASARTGMNTEAFF.

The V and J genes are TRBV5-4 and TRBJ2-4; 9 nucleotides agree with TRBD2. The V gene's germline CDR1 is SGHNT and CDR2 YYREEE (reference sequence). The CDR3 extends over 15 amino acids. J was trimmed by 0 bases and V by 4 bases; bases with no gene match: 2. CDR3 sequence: CASSAGGIAKNIQYF. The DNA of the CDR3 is TGTGCCAGCAGCGCGGGGGGGATAGCCAAAAACATTCAGTACTTC. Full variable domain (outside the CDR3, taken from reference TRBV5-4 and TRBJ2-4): ETGVTQSPTHLIKTRGQQVTLRCSSQSGHNTVSWYQQALGQGPQFIFQYYREEENGRGNFPPRFSGLQFPNYSSELNVNALELDDSALYLCASSAGGIAKNIQYFGAGTRLSVL.

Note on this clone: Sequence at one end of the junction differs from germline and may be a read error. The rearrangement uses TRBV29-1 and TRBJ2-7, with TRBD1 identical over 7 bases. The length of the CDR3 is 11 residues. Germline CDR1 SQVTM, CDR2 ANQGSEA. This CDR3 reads CSDETGAEQYF. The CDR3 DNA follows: TGCAGCGATGAAACAGGGGCCGAGCAGTACTTC.

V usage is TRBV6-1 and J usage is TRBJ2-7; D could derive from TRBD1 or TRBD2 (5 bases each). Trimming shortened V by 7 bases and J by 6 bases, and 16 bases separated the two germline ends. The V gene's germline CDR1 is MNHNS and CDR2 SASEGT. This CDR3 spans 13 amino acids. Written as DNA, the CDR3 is TGTGCCAGCACTGGGACGGTCCGAGGCGAGCAGTACTTC. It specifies CASTGTVRGEQYF.

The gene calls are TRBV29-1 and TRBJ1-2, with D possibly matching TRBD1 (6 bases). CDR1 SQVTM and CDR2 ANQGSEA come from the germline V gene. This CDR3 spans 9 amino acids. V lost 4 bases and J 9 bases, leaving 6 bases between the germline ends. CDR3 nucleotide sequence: TGCAGCGTTGGGGACAGCTACACCTTC. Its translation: CSVGDSYTF.

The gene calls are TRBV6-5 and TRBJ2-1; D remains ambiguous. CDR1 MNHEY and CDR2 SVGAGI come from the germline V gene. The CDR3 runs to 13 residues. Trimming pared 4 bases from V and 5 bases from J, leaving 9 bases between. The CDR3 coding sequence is TGTGCCAGCAGTTTGGATCTCAACAATGAGCAGTTCTTC. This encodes CASSLDLNNEQFF.

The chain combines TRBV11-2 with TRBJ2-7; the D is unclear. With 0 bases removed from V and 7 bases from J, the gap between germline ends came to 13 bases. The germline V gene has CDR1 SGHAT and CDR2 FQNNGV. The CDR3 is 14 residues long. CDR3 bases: TGTGCCAGCAGCTTAGATCTTGCCATACGGGAGCAGTACTTC. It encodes CASSLDLAIREQYF.

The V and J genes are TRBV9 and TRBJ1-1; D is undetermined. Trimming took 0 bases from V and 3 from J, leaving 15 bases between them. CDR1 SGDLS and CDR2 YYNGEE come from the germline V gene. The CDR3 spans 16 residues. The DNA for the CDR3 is TGTGCCAGCAGCGTAGGTTGGGCCCCAAGGGACACTGAAGCTTTCTTT. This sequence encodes CASSVGWAPRDTEAFF.

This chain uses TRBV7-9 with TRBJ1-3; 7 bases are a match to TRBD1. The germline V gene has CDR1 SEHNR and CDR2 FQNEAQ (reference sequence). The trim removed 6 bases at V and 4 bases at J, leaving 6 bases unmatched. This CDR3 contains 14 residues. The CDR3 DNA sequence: TGTGCCAGCAGACAGGACAGGAGCGGAAACACCATATATTTT. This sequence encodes CASRQDRSGNTIYF.